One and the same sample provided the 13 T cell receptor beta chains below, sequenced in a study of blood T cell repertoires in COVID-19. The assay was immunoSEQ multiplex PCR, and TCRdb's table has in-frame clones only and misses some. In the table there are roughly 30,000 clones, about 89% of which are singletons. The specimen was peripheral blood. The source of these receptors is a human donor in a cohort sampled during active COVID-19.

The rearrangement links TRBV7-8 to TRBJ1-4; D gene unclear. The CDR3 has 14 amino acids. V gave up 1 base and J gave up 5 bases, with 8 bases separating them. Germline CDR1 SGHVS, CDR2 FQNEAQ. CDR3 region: CASSLGRRNEKLFF. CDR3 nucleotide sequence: TGTGCCAGCAGCTTAGGCCGGAGGAATGAAAAACTGTTTTTT. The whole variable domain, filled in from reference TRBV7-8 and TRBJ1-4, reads GAGVSQSPRYKVAKRGQDVALRCDPISGHVSLFWYQQALGQGPEFLTYFQNEAQLDKSGLPSDRFFAERPEGSVSTLKIQRTQQEDSAVYLCASSLGRRNEKLFFGSGTQLSVL.

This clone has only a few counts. The CDR3 loop reads CASSLTTGLGELFF. DNA of the CDR3: TGTGCCAGCAGCTTAACTACAGGGCTCGGGGAGCTGTTTTTT. The chain carries TRBV11-2 and TRBJ2-2; weak D call: TRBD1 (6 bases). Germline assignment: CDR1 SGHAT and CDR2 FQNNGV. The CDR3 loop spans 14 amino acids. V was clipped by 2 bases and J by 7 bases, with 11 bases between them.

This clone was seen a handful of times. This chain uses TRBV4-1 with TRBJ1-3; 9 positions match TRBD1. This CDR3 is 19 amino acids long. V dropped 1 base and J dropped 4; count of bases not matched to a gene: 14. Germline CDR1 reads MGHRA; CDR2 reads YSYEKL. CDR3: CASSQGGTGKLSRGNTIYF. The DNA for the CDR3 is TGCGCCAGCAGCCAAGGAGGGACAGGGAAGCTTTCGAGAGGAAACACCATATATTTT.

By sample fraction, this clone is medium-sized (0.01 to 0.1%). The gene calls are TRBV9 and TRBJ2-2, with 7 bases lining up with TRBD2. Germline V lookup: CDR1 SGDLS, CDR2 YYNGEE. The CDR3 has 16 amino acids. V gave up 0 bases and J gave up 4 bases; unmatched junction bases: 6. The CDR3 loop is CASSVVGGSTTGELFF. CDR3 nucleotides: TGTGCCAGCAGCGTAGTGGGGGGGTCTACCACCGGGGAGCTGTTTTTT.

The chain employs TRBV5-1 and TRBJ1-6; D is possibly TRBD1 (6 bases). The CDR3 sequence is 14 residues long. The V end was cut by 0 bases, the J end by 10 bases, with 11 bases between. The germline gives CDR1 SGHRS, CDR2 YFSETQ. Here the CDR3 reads CASSLGQAGSPLHF. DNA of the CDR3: TGCGCCAGCAGCTTGGGACAGGCTGGCTCACCCCTCCACTTT.

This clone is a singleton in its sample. The CDR3 DNA is TGTGCCACCAGCAGAGTCGCTAGCGGGCTCTACAATGAGCAGTTCTTC. Its translation is CATSRVASGLYNEQFF. V usage is TRBV15 and J usage is TRBJ2-1; 8 bases line up with TRBD2. The CDR3 loop spans 16 amino acids. Trimming at V came to 1 base and at J to 3 bases, leaving 5 bases not matched to a gene. In germline, CDR1 is LNHNV, CDR2 YYDKDF (reference sequence).

The CDR3 reads CASSPGGLNTEAFF. In nucleotides, the CDR3 is TGTGCCAGCAGTCCGGGTGGACTAAACACTGAAGCTTTCTTT. This chain links TRBV5-4 with TRBJ1-1, with unresolved D. Germline CDR1 reads SGHNT; CDR2 reads YYREEE (reference sequence). The CDR3 loop spans 14 amino acids. Trimming pared 5 bases from V and 2 bases from J, leaving 13 bases between.

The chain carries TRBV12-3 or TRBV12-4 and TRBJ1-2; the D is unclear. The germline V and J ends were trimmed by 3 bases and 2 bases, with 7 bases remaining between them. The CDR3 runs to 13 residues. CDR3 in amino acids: CASSLTGNYGYTF. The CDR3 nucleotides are TGTGCCAGCAGTTTGACGGGAAACTATGGCTACACCTTC.

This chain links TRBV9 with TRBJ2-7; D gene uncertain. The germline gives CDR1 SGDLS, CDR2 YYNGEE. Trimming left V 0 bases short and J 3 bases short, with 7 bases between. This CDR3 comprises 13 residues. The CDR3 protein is CASSVGANYEQYF. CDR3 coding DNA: TGTGCCAGCAGCGTAGGTGCGAACTACGAGCAGTACTTC.

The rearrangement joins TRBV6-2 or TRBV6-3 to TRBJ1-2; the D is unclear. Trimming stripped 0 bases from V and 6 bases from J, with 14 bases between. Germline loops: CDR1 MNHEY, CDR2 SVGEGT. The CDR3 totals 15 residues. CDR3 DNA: TGTGCCAGCAGTTACTCGAGTCACAACCGGGATGGCTACACCTTC. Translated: CASSYSSHNRDGYTF.

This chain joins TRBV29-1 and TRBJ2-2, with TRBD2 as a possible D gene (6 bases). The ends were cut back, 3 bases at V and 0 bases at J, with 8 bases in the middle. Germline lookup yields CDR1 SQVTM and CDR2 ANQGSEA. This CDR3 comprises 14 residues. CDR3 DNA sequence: TGCAGCGTTGATCGGGGGACGAACACCGGGGAGCTGTTTTTT. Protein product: CSVDRGTNTGELFF.

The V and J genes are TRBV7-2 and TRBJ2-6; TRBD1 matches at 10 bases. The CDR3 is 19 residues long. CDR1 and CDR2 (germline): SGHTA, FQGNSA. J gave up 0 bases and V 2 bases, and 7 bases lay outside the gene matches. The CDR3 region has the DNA TGTGCCAGCAGCTTAATGGACCGGGACAGGGGCTCTGGGGCCAACGTCCTGACTTTC. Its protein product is CASSLMDRDRGSGANVLTF.

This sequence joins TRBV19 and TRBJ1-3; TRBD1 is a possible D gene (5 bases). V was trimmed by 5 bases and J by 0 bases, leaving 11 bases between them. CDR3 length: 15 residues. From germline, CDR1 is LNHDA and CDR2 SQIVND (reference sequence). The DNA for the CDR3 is TGTGCCAGTAGTCCCCCGGGGGTCTCTGGAAACACCATATATTTT. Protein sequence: CASSPPGVSGNTIYF. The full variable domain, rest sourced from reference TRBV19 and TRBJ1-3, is DGGITQSPKYLFRKEGQNVTLSCEQNLNHDAMYWYRQDPGQGLRLIYYSQIVNDFQKGDIAEGYSVSREKKESFPLTVTSAQKNPTAFYLCASSPPGVSGNTIYFGEGSWLTVV.